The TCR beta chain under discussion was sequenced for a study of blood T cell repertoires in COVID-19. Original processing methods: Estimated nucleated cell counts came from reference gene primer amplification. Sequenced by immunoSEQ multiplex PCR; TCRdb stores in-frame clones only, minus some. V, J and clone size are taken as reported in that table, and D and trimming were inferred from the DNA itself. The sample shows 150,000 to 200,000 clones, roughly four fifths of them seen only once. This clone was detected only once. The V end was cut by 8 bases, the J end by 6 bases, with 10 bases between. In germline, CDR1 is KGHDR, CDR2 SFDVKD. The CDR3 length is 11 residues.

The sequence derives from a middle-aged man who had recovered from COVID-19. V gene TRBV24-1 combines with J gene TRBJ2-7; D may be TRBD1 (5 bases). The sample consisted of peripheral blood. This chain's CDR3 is CATTQGCEQYF. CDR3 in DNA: TGTGCCACCACGCAGGGTTGCGAGCAGTACTTC.